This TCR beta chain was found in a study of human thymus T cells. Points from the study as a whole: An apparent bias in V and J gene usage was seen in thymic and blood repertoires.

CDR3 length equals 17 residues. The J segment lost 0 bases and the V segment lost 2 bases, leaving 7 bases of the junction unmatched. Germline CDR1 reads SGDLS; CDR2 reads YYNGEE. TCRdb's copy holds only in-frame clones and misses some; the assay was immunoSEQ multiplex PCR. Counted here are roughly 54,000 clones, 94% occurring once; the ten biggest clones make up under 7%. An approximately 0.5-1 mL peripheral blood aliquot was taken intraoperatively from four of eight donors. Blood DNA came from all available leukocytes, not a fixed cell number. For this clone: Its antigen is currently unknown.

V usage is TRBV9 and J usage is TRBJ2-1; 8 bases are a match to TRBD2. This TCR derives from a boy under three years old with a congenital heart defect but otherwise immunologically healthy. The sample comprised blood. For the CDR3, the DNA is TGTGCCAGCAGCGTCCAACCTAGCGGGCCCTCCTACAATGAGCAGTTCTTC. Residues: CASSVQPSGPSYNEQFF.